A selection of T cell receptor beta chains follows, all from one sample in a study of blood T cell repertoires in COVID-19. TCRdb's copy holds only in-frame clones and misses some; the assay was immunoSEQ multiplex PCR. The sample shows 50,000 to 70,000 clones, 85% to 90% of them seen only once. Source material: peripheral blood. The receptors were sampled from a human donor with active COVID-19. The donor label of this sample is uncertain. The CDR3 runs from the conserved cysteine through the conserved F or W. Fields, in order: CDR3 length, V gene, D gene, clone size, J gene, CDR3 DNA, CDR3 protein. A D gene is named only where the DNA matches it firmly. Some rows have no size entry. The others give once, few or many, or a class for an expanded clone.

14	TRBV19	NA	NA	TRBJ2-7	TGTGCCAGTAGTATCCACAGGCGCTCCTACGAGCAGTACTTC	CASSIHRRSYEQYF
14	TRBV6-2/TRBV6-3	TRBD1	NA	TRBJ1-2	TGTGCCAGCAGTTATGCGGGACAGAGCTATGGCTACACCTTC	CASSYAGQSYGYTF
15	TRBV5-1	TRBD2	NA	TRBJ2-3	TGCGCCAGCAGGGGAAGTAGCGGGAGCACAGATACGCAGTATTTT	CASRGSSGSTDTQYF
16	TRBV5-1	NA	once	TRBJ1-1	TGCGCCAGCAGCAAAATCACGGGGGGCGCGGGCACTGAAGCTTTCTTT	CASSKITGGAGTEAFF
13	TRBV12-3/TRBV12-4	NA	NA	TRBJ2-7	TGTGCCAGCAGTGGGACCCGGGGGTACGAGCAGTACTTC	CASSGTRGYEQYF
16	TRBV7-2	TRBD1	NA	TRBJ2-7	TGTGCCAGCAGCTCCGTAACAGGGGGCGGTTTCTACGAGCAGTACTTC	CASSSVTGGGFYEQYF
15	TRBV4-3	TRBD1	NA	TRBJ1-2	TGCGCCAGCAGCCCTCAAACCGGGACAGGGGTTGGCTACACCTTC	CASSPQTGTGVGYTF
15	TRBV5-5	NA	NA	TRBJ1-4	TGTGCCAGCAGTCTCCGCAGGGCAACTAATGAAAAACTGTTTTTT	CASSLRRATNEKLFF
15	TRBV4-1	TRBD2	once	TRBJ2-7	TGCGCCAGCAGCCCCGGACTAGCGGGGGGTTACGAGCAGTACTTC	CASSPGLAGGYEQYF
14	TRBV29-1	TRBD1	NA	TRBJ1-1	TGCAGCGCCAAGGACAGGGGTCGGGTCACTGAAGCTTTCTTT	CSAKDRGRVTEAFF
16	TRBV6-5	NA	NA	TRBJ1-6	TGTGCCAGCAGTTACACTAGCGGGACGGGAAATTCACCCCTCCACTTT	CASSYTSGTGNSPLHF
16	TRBV27	TRBD1	NA	TRBJ2-7	TGTGCCAGCAGTACGTACCCGGGACAGGGGAACTACGAGCAGTACTTC	CASSTYPGQGNYEQYF
15	TRBV6-5	TRBD2	NA	TRBJ2-1	TGTGCCAGCGGGGGGAGCTCTAGCGGGAGCTATGAGCAGTTCTTC	CASGGSSSGSYEQFF